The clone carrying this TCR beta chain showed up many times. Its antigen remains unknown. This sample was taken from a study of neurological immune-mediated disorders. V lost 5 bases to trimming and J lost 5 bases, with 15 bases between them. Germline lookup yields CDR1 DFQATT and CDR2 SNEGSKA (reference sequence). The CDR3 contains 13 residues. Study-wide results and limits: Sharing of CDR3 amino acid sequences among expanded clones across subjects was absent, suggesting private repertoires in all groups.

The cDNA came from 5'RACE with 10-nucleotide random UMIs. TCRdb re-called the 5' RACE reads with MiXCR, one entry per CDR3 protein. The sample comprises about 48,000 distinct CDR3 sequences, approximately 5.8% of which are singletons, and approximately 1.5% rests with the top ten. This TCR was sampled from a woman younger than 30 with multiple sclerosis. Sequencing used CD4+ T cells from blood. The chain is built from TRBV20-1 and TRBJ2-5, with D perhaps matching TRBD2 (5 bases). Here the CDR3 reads CSAPRGSRETQYF. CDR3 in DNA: TGCAGTGCTCCCCGGGGTAGTAGGGAGACCCAGTACTTC.